This T cell receptor beta chain came from a study of cytomegalovirus exposure and HLA in healthy donors. Broader study findings: Reports credit the classifier with highly specific, highly sensitive diagnosis of cytomegalovirus status. According to an earlier analysis, most TCR beta V segments yielded productive rearrangements about 87% or about 30% of the time. Among TCR beta chains, those listed as cytomegalovirus-associated numbered around 180. Sequencing depth across donors, presence/absence analyses assumed, was roughly uniform.

Worth noting for this clone: The antigen is undetermined.

Germline trimming cut 3 bases from V and 7 bases from J; bases unmatched to any gene: 5. The CDR3 contains 15 residues. Germline V gives CDR1 LNHNV, CDR2 YYDKDF (reference sequence). Vbeta (60) and Jbeta (13) primers were used in the PCR. The table came from immunoSEQ multiplex PCR; TCRdb's copy has only in-frame clones and leaves some out. The sample lists under 150,000 clones; 80% were seen once. The sequencing sample was made of PBMCs. This TCR derives from a woman in her thirties or forties in good health and CMV-seronegative. The J gene is TRBJ2-2, the V gene TRBV15, with 10 bases that match TRBD1. The CDR3 bases are TGTGCCACCAGCAGCCGACAGGGGGCAGTCGGGGAGCTGTTTTTT. Its protein is CATSSRQGAVGELFF. The complete variable domain, with remaining parts taken from reference TRBV15 and TRBJ2-2, reads DAMVIQNPRYQVTQFGKPVTLSCSQTLNHNVMYWYQQKSSQAPKLLFHYYDKDFNNEADTPDNFQSRRPNTSFCFLDIRSPGLGDTAMYLCATSSRQGAVGELFFGEGSRLTVL.